Listed below are T cell receptor beta chains from one sample, sequenced in a study of cytomegalovirus exposure and HLA in healthy donors. Produced via immunoSEQ multiplex PCR; TCRdb's table is partial and in-frame only. The sample lists 95,000 to 150,000 clones, 77% occurring once. Sequenced material: PBMCs. All receptors derive from a human donor in good health. CDR3s include the opening cysteine and the closing phenylalanine or tryptophan. Fields, in order: V gene, D gene, clone size, J gene, CDR3 DNA, CDR3 protein. The D gene is left open where the match is weak. Size is stated for part of the rows, as once, few or many counts, or as a class when the clone is expanded.

v_call: TRBV7-9; d_call: TRBD2; clone_size: .; j_call: TRBJ2-1; cdr3_nt: TGTGCCAGCAGCATACGGACTAGCGGTCGTCGCAATGAGCAGTTCTTC; cdr3_aa: CASSIRTSGRRNEQFF
v_call: TRBV5-4; d_call: TRBD2; clone_size: .; j_call: TRBJ2-7; cdr3_nt: TGTGCCAGCAGCCCGACTAGCGGGAAATATGGGGAGCAGTACTTC; cdr3_aa: CASSPTSGKYGEQYF
v_call: TRBV5-1; d_call: .; clone_size: .; j_call: TRBJ2-7; cdr3_nt: TGCGCCAGCAAGATCCACAGGGATACCTACGAGCAGTACTTC; cdr3_aa: CASKIHRDTYEQYF
v_call: TRBV28; d_call: TRBD2; clone_size: few; j_call: TRBJ2-2; cdr3_nt: TGTGCCAGCAGTTTATGGGGCGGGAGGACAGACGGGGAGCTGTTTTTT; cdr3_aa: CASSLWGGRTDGELFF
v_call: TRBV5-4; d_call: .; clone_size: .; j_call: TRBJ2-1; cdr3_nt: TGTGCCAGCAGCTTGTATACTCTAGCGATAAATGAGCAGTTCTTC; cdr3_aa: CASSLYTLAINEQFF
v_call: TRBV5-6; d_call: TRBD1; clone_size: .; j_call: TRBJ2-7; cdr3_nt: TGTGCCAGCAGCTGGACAGGCTACGAGCAGTACTTC; cdr3_aa: CASSWTGYEQYF
v_call: TRBV6-5; d_call: .; clone_size: .; j_call: TRBJ1-2; cdr3_nt: TGTGCCAGCAGTTCGCTATATGGCTACACCTTC; cdr3_aa: CASSSLYGYTF
v_call: TRBV7-6; d_call: .; clone_size: once; j_call: TRBJ1-5; cdr3_nt: TGTGCCAGCAGCCCGGCGGATAGCAATCAGCCCCAGCATTTT; cdr3_aa: CASSPADSNQPQHF
v_call: TRBV29-1; d_call: .; clone_size: .; j_call: TRBJ2-2; cdr3_nt: TGCAGCGTGTCGAGCGGGCCGAACACCGGGGAGCTGTTTTTT; cdr3_aa: CSVSSGPNTGELFF
v_call: TRBV7-9; d_call: .; clone_size: .; j_call: TRBJ1-6; cdr3_nt: TGTGCCAGCAGCCCCGGGGGGCATAATTCACCCCTCCACTTT; cdr3_aa: CASSPGGHNSPLHF
v_call: TRBV4-1; d_call: TRBD1; clone_size: .; j_call: TRBJ2-5; cdr3_nt: TGCGCCAGCAGCCAACCACCGGGACAGGTTAACTCCCAAGAGACCCAGTACTTC; cdr3_aa: CASSQPPGQVNSQETQYF
v_call: TRBV19; d_call: TRBD1; clone_size: .; j_call: TRBJ2-2; cdr3_nt: TGTGCCAGTAGGGGACAGGGCTCCTACGGGGAGCTGTTTTTT; cdr3_aa: CASRGQGSYGELFF
v_call: TRBV19; d_call: .; clone_size: few; j_call: TRBJ2-7; cdr3_nt: TGTGCCAGTAGTATCCCCAGCGGTCCCTACGAGCAGTACTTC; cdr3_aa: CASSIPSGPYEQYF
v_call: TRBV11-3; d_call: .; clone_size: .; j_call: TRBJ2-5; cdr3_nt: TGTGCCAGCAGCTTAGATCCTGTCAGGGGTTGGGAGACCCAGTACTTC; cdr3_aa: CASSLDPVRGWETQYF
v_call: TRBV12-5; d_call: .; clone_size: .; j_call: TRBJ1-2; cdr3_nt: TGTGCTAGTGGTTTGCCCCCCTCTGGCGGGGGGCTATCCTCTATCGGCTACACCTTC; cdr3_aa: CASGLPPSGGGLSSIGYTF
v_call: TRBV30; d_call: .; clone_size: once; j_call: TRBJ1-1; cdr3_nt: TGTGCCTGGAGCCTAACGGGGGGTGCTTCTGAAGCTTTCTTT; cdr3_aa: CAWSLTGGASEAFF
v_call: TRBV6-5; d_call: .; clone_size: .; j_call: TRBJ1-5; cdr3_nt: TGTGCCAGCAGTGCAGGATTCACTGGCAATCAGCCCCAGCATTTT; cdr3_aa: CASSAGFTGNQPQHF
v_call: TRBV4-2; d_call: .; clone_size: .; j_call: TRBJ1-1; cdr3_nt: TGTGCCAGCAGCCAAGCAGGGGCCCGGGGGAACACTGAAGCTTTCTTT; cdr3_aa: CASSQAGARGNTEAFF
v_call: TRBV7-9; d_call: .; clone_size: .; j_call: TRBJ1-3; cdr3_nt: TGTGCCAGCAGCCGCCCAGGGGCCGGAAACACCATATATTTT; cdr3_aa: CASSRPGAGNTIYF
v_call: TRBV6-4; d_call: .; clone_size: .; j_call: TRBJ1-1; cdr3_nt: TGTGCCAGCAGTCCCGGGGGAGGTTGGACTGAAGCTTTCTTT; cdr3_aa: CASSPGGGWTEAFF
v_call: TRBV5-1; d_call: .; clone_size: .; j_call: TRBJ1-1; cdr3_nt: TGCGCCAGCAACCCAGTGTCGACGGGGAACACTGAAGCTTTCTTT; cdr3_aa: CASNPVSTGNTEAFF
v_call: TRBV2; d_call: TRBD2; clone_size: .; j_call: TRBJ2-1; cdr3_nt: TGTGCCAGCAGTGAGGGACTAGCGGGGGTCAATGAGCAGTTCTTC; cdr3_aa: CASSEGLAGVNEQFF
v_call: TRBV10-3; d_call: .; clone_size: .; j_call: TRBJ2-7; cdr3_nt: TGTGCCATCAGTGACGAGGCGCCTTACGAGCAGTACTTC; cdr3_aa: CAISDEAPYEQYF
v_call: TRBV12-5; d_call: .; clone_size: .; j_call: TRBJ2-2; cdr3_nt: TGTGCTAGTGGTTCCCTACAGGGATCCGGGGAGCTGTTTTTT; cdr3_aa: CASGSLQGSGELFF
v_call: TRBV6-6; d_call: TRBD1; clone_size: .; j_call: TRBJ1-6; cdr3_nt: TGTGCCAGCAGTTACTCGACAGGGGGCGATTCACCCCTCCACTTT; cdr3_aa: CASSYSTGGDSPLHF
v_call: TRBV28; d_call: TRBD2; clone_size: .; j_call: TRBJ2-2; cdr3_nt: TGTGCCAGCAGTTCCAGCGGGAGAGCCGGGGAGCTGTTTTTT; cdr3_aa: CASSSSGRAGELFF
v_call: TRBV6-1; d_call: TRBD2; clone_size: few; j_call: TRBJ2-4; cdr3_nt: TGTGCCAGCAGTGAATTTTGGCAGGGGACTAGCCGGTCCAAAAACATTCAGTACTTC; cdr3_aa: CASSEFWQGTSRSKNIQYF
v_call: TRBV29-1; d_call: .; clone_size: once; j_call: TRBJ2-7; cdr3_nt: TGCAGCGTTCTGAGAGGAGTGGAGCAGTACTTC; cdr3_aa: CSVLRGVEQYF
v_call: TRBV15; d_call: .; clone_size: .; j_call: TRBJ1-1; cdr3_nt: TGTGCCACCAGCAGGCTGGGGGCTACTGAAGCTTTCTTT; cdr3_aa: CATSRLGATEAFF
v_call: TRBV5-1; d_call: TRBD2; clone_size: .; j_call: TRBJ2-5; cdr3_nt: TGCGCCAGCAGACAGAGCGGGGGAGAGACCCAGTACTTC; cdr3_aa: CASRQSGGETQYF
v_call: TRBV25-1; d_call: .; clone_size: .; j_call: TRBJ2-3; cdr3_nt: TGTGCCAGCAGTGACCGATACAGAAGCACAGATACGCAGTATTTT; cdr3_aa: CASSDRYRSTDTQYF
v_call: TRBV7-8; d_call: TRBD1; clone_size: few; j_call: TRBJ2-5; cdr3_nt: TGTGCCAGCAGCTTACAGGGGGCTCGGGAGACCCAGTACTTC; cdr3_aa: CASSLQGARETQYF
v_call: TRBV7-2; d_call: .; clone_size: .; j_call: TRBJ2-3; cdr3_nt: TGTGCCAGGGGGGCTAGCACAGATACGCAGTATTTT; cdr3_aa: CARGASTDTQYF
v_call: TRBV2; d_call: TRBD1; clone_size: few; j_call: TRBJ1-5; cdr3_nt: TGTGCCAGCAGTCCGGGACAGAGTAGCAATCAGCCCCAGCATTTT; cdr3_aa: CASSPGQSSNQPQHF
v_call: TRBV6-5; d_call: .; clone_size: .; j_call: TRBJ2-2; cdr3_nt: TGTGCCAGCAGGCCTACTCGACAGTCCGGGGAGCTGTTTTTT; cdr3_aa: CASRPTRQSGELFF